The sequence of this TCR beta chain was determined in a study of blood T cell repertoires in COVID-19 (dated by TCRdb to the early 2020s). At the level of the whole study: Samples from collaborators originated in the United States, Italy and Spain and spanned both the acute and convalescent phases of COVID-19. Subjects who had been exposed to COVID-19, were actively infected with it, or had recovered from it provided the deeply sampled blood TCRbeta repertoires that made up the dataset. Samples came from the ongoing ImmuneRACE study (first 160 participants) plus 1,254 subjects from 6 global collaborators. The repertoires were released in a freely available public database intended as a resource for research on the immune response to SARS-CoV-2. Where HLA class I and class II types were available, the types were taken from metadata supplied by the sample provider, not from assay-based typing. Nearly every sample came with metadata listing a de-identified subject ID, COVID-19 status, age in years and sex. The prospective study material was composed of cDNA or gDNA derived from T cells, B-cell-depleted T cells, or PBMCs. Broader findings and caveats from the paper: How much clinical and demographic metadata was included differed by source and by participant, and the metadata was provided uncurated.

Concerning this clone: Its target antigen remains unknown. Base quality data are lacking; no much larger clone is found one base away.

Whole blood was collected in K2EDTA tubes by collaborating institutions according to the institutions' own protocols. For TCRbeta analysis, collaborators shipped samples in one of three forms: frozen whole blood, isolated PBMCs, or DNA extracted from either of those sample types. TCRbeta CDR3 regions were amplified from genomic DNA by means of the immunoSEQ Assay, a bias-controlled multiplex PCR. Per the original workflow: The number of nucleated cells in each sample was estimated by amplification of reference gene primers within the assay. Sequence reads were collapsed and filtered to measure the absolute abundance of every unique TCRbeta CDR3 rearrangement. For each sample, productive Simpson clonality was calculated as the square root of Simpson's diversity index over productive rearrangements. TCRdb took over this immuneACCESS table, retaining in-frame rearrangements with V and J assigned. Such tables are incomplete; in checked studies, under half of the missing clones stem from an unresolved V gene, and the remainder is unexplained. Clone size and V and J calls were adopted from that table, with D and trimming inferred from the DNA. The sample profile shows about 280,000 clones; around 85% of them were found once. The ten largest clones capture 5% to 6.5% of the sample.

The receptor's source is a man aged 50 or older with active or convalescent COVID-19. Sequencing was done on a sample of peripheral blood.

CDR3 reads: CASSLGSSEARLYGYTF. The nucleotides are TGTGCCAGCAGCTTAGGGTCTTCGGAGGCGCGACTCTATGGCTACACCTTC. This chain is built from TRBV7-9 and TRBJ1-2, with the D gene uncertain. V sheds 1 base and J sheds 4 bases, leaving 19 bases between their ends. For CDR1 and CDR2, the germline V gene (reference sequence) lists SEHNR and FQNEAQ. The CDR3 sequence holds 17 residues, the cysteine and phenylalanine included. Of all the DNA, just the CDR3 is kept, 51 bases in frame from base 1.